This passage covers 16 T cell receptor beta chains from one sample sequenced in a study of persistence of HIV-infected CD4 T cells. Cells were stimulated with overlapping HIV-1 Gag 15-mer peptides. CD4+ T cells upregulating both CD40 ligand and CD69 were sorted as responding cells. The immunoSEQ assay was version 4, run in survey mode. Profiling relied on immunoSEQ multiplex PCR, and the TCRdb table lists in-frame clones only, not all of them. The sample lists roughly 20,000 clones, less than 75% occurring once. Antigens of these TCRs are unknown. Sequenced here: CD4+ T cells sorted from PBMCs after 18-hour stimulation, sampled from a patient who received antiretroviral therapy. The source is an adult woman with HIV who was CMV-seropositive.

The CDR3 DNA is TGTGCCAGTAGTATAGGAGCCACTAGCAATCAGCCCCAGCATTTT. Translated: CASSIGATSNQPQHF. V is TRBV19 and J is TRBJ1-5; D unclear. V was trimmed by 1 base and J by 0 bases, leaving 7 bases between them. This CDR3 is built from 15 residues. Germline lookup yields CDR1 LNHDA and CDR2 SQIVND (reference sequence).

Only a few counts were recorded for this clone. The chain carries TRBV6-5 and TRBJ1-1; possibly TRBD1 for D (6 bases). CDR3 size: 14 residues. The V gene's germline CDR1 is MNHEY and CDR2 SVGAGI. With 6 bases removed from V and 0 bases from J, the gap between germline ends came to 11 bases. The CDR3 spells CASRGDTMNTEAFF. The CDR3, as DNA: TGTGCCAGCAGAGGGGACACAATGAACACTGAAGCTTTCTTT.

The chain joins TRBV2 to TRBJ2-5; 8 bases match TRBD1. Germline values: CDR1 SNHLY, CDR2 FYNNEI. V gave up 5 bases and J gave up 1 base; unmatched junction bases: 6. The CDR3 has 15 residues. In DNA form, the CDR3 reads TGTGCCAGCAGTCACCCCGGGACAGGCCAAGAGACCCAGTACTTC. Translating it yields CASSHPGTGQETQYF.

CDR3 region: CAWSGQAGETQYF. CDR3 in DNA: TGTGCCTGGAGTGGTCAGGCGGGCGAGACCCAGTACTTC. This chain joins TRBV30 and TRBJ2-5; tentative D call: TRBD2 (5 bases). Germline V CDR1 and CDR2: GTSNPN, SVGIG (reference sequence). The CDR3 length is 13 residues. V lost 1 base, J lost 5 bases, and 11 bases lay in between. The full variable domain, with the rest looked up from reference TRBV30 and TRBJ2-5, is SQTIHQWPATLVQPVGSPLSLECTVEGTSNPNLYWYRQAAGRGLQLLFYSVGIGQISSEVPQNLSASRPQDRQFILSSKKLLLSDSGFYLCAWSGQAGETQYFGPGTRLLVL.

V gene TRBV5-1 combines with J gene TRBJ1-1; 7 nucleotides line up with TRBD1. Losses at the gene ends were 1 base for V and 1 base for J; bases not matched to a gene: 4. CDR1 is SGHRS and CDR2 is YFSETQ in the germline V gene. CDR3 size: 15 residues. The CDR3 protein is CASSLSGTANTEAFF. CDR3 coding DNA: TGCGCCAGCAGCTTGTCCGGGACAGCGAACACTGAAGCTTTCTTT.

With respect to this clone: This sample includes further DNA sequences coding for the same CDR3. This sequence joins TRBV4-1 and TRBJ1-5, with unresolved D. Germline V gene data show CDR1 as MGHRA and CDR2 as YSYEKL. This CDR3 region has 16 residues. V was pared by 0 bases and J by 0 bases, with 9 bases between. DNA for the CDR3: TGCGCCAGCAGCCAAGATCCGGGAAATAGCAATCAGCCCCAGCATTTT. It codes for CASSQDPGNSNQPQHF.

This clone was recorded a few times. V gene TRBV18 combines with J gene TRBJ1-1; D call uncertain. Deletions cut 3 bases from V and 0 bases from J, with 11 bases between. Germline-derived CDR1 and CDR2 are KGHSH and LQKENI. This CDR3 is built from 15 residues. CDR3 loop: CASSPSGVMNTEAFF. The CDR3 coding sequence is TGTGCCAGCTCACCCAGCGGGGTGATGAACACTGAAGCTTTCTTT.

In its sample, this clone was seen once. V and J are TRBV19 and TRBJ1-5; 7 bases align to TRBD1. The V and J ends lost 10 bases and 4 bases, in that order; junction bases with no gene match: 7. The CDR3 loop spans 13 amino acids. In germline, CDR1 is LNHDA, CDR2 SQIVND (reference sequence). CDR3 residues: CATADRRNQPQHF. The CDR3 nucleotides are TGTGCCACCGCGGACAGGAGAAATCAGCCCCAGCATTTT. The entire variable domain, with the rest obtained from reference TRBV19 and TRBJ1-5, is as follows: DGGITQSPKYLFRKEGQNVTLSCEQNLNHDAMYWYRQDPGQGLRLIYYSQIVNDFQKGDIAEGYSVSREKKESFPLTVTSAQKNPTAFYLCATADRRNQPQHFGDGTRLSIL.

J is TRBJ2-5 and V is TRBV10-1; possible D gene TRBD1, 5 bases. Deletions cut 0 bases from V and 5 bases from J, with 7 bases between. In germline, CDR1 is WNHNN, CDR2 SYGVQD (reference sequence). The length of the CDR3 is 13 residues. The CDR3 sequence: CASSESPGETQYF. Written as DNA, the CDR3 is TGCGCCAGCAGTGAGTCCCCAGGGGAGACCCAGTACTTC.

J is TRBJ1-2 and V is TRBV25-1; D gene unclear. Germline CDR1 is MGHDK and CDR2 is SYGVNS. Between the trimmed V and J ends, which lost 5 bases and 8 bases, there was a span of 15 bases. The CDR3 consists of 13 residues. The CDR3 bases are TGTGCCAGCAGTCCCTCTAGGGATTTCGGCTACACCTTC. Its protein product is CASSPSRDFGYTF.

The chain combines TRBV5-1 with TRBJ1-4; no reliable D call. V lost 2 bases and J 0 bases, leaving 8 bases between the germline ends. Germline assignment: CDR1 SGHRS and CDR2 YFSETQ. The CDR3 totals 15 residues. The CDR3 sequence: CASSFGRPTNEKLFF. The CDR3 DNA sequence: TGCGCCAGCAGCTTCGGACGGCCAACTAATGAAAAACTGTTTTTT.

This clone occurred a few times. The rearrangement joins TRBV5-1 to TRBJ1-1; 9 bases line up with TRBD1. The germline gives CDR1 SGHRS, CDR2 YFSETQ. The CDR3 consists of 13 residues. Trimming took 7 bases from V and 10 from J; bases not matched to a gene: 11. The CDR3 coding sequence is TGCGCCAGCGGACAGGGGACAATAGAGGGAGCTTTCTTT. Translated, it gives CASGQGTIEGAFF. The whole variable domain, filled in from reference TRBV5-1 and TRBJ1-1, reads KAGVTQTPRYLIKTRGQQVTLSCSPISGHRSVSWYQQTPGQGLQFLFEYFSETQRNKGNFPGRFSGRQFSNSRSEMNVSTLELGDSALYLCASGQGTIEGAFFGQGTRLTVV.

This chain joins TRBV10-3 and TRBJ1-1, with D perhaps matching TRBD1 (5 bases). The germline V gene has CDR1 ENHRY and CDR2 SYGVKD. V was clipped by 8 bases and J by 10 bases, with 14 bases between them. This CDR3 spans 11 amino acids. CDR3 sequence: CAIAEGSVAFF. The CDR3 coding sequence is TGTGCCATCGCTGAGGGGTCGGTAGCTTTCTTT.

Sample share makes this clone medium-sized. The rearrangement links TRBV13 to TRBJ2-1; no firm D call. The CDR3 runs to 13 residues. V was clipped by 7 bases and J by 6 bases, with 13 bases between them. Germline loops: CDR1 PRHDT, CDR2 FYEKMQ (reference sequence). CDR3 DNA: TGTGCCAGCAAAGCATTAGGTACCAATGAGCAGTTCTTC. The encoded protein is CASKALGTNEQFF. The complete variable domain, with remaining parts taken from reference TRBV13 and TRBJ2-1, reads AAGVIQSPRHLIKEKRETATLKCYPIPRHDTVYWYQQGPGQDPQFLISFYEKMQSDKGSIPDRFSAQQFSDYHSELNMSSLELGDSALYFCASKALGTNEQFFGPGTRLTVL.

V and J are TRBV5-1 and TRBJ1-1; TRBD1 aligns across 8 bases. The V segment lost 0 bases and the J segment 6 bases; nucleotides outside the gene matches: 10. CDR1 SGHRS and CDR2 YFSETQ come from the germline V gene. The CDR3 is 16 amino acids. CDR3 in amino acids: CASSLGGQGAMAEAFF. In nucleotides, the CDR3 is TGCGCCAGCAGCTTGGGAGGGCAGGGGGCGATGGCTGAAGCTTTCTTT.

This chain links TRBV30 with TRBJ1-5; 7 bases line up with TRBD1. The CDR3 sequence is 14 residues long. Germline CDR1 GTSNPN, CDR2 SVGIG (reference sequence). V was clipped by 4 bases and J by 5 bases; unmatched bases: 8. CDR3 amino acids: CAWNRQGGHQPQHF. The DNA for the CDR3 is TGTGCCTGGAATCGACAGGGAGGGCATCAGCCCCAGCATTTT. Drawing the rest from reference TRBV30 and TRBJ1-5, the complete variable domain is SQTIHQWPATLVQPVGSPLSLECTVEGTSNPNLYWYRQAAGRGLQLLFYSVGIGQISSEVPQNLSASRPQDRQFILSSKKLLLSDSGFYLCAWNRQGGHQPQHFGDGTRLSIL.